The rows below give T cell receptor beta chains drawn from one sample of a study of T-cell memory formation after mild COVID-19. MiXCR, applied by TCRdb to the 5' RACE reads, yields one record per CDR3 protein. The table lists 190,000 or so distinct CDR3 sequences, about 11% of them singletons. The specimen was PBMCs or a T cell subset sorted from them (not recorded which). The receptors were sampled from a man in his late teens or twenties who had mild COVID-19 (a few samples of this study predate the infection). Cell type and time point are not known. Each CDR3 is given with its conserved first and last residue. Fields, in order: clone size, D gene, V gene, J gene, CDR3 DNA, CDR3 protein. The D gene is left open where the match is weak. Clone size, where shown, is once, few, many, or a class for clones that have expanded.

clone_size: few; d_call: TRBD1; v_call: TRBV7-3; j_call: TRBJ1-2; cdr3_nt: TGTGCCAGCAGCCCAGGACAGGTGTATAGCTACACCTTC; cdr3_aa: CASSPGQVYSYTF
clone_size: -; d_call: -; v_call: TRBV7-9; j_call: TRBJ1-6; cdr3_nt: TGTGCCAGCAGCTTTATAAGGACGAGCTCCTATAATTCACCCCTCCACTTT; cdr3_aa: CASSFIRTSSYNSPLHF
clone_size: -; d_call: -; v_call: TRBV6-2/TRBV6-3; j_call: TRBJ1-1; cdr3_nt: TGTGCCAGCAGTTGGGGCGCAGGGAACACTGAAGCTTTCTTT; cdr3_aa: CASSWGAGNTEAFF
clone_size: -; d_call: -; v_call: TRBV9; j_call: TRBJ1-3; cdr3_nt: TGTGCCAGCAGCCCAACAGGGTCTGGAAACACCATATATTTT; cdr3_aa: CASSPTGSGNTIYF
clone_size: many; d_call: -; v_call: TRBV28; j_call: TRBJ1-2; cdr3_nt: TGTGCCAGCAGCTCACAGGGAAGGGGTAACTATGGCTACACCTTC; cdr3_aa: CASSSQGRGNYGYTF
clone_size: -; d_call: TRBD1; v_call: TRBV7-9; j_call: TRBJ1-1; cdr3_nt: TGTGCCAGCAGACTACCCCAGTTCCAGGGGGCAACTGAAGCTTTCTTT; cdr3_aa: CASRLPQFQGATEAFF
clone_size: -; d_call: TRBD1; v_call: TRBV12-3/TRBV12-4; j_call: TRBJ2-1; cdr3_nt: TGTGCCAGCAGTTTTCGACAGGGGTCCTACAATGAGCAGTTCTTC; cdr3_aa: CASSFRQGSYNEQFF
clone_size: many; d_call: -; v_call: TRBV7-2; j_call: TRBJ2-3; cdr3_nt: TGTGCCAGCAGCTTCCTAGTCGCAGATACGCAGTATTTT; cdr3_aa: CASSFLVADTQYF
clone_size: -; d_call: TRBD1; v_call: TRBV7-6; j_call: TRBJ2-7; cdr3_nt: TGTGCCAGCAGCTGGGGGACAGGCTACGAGCAGTACTTC; cdr3_aa: CASSWGTGYEQYF
clone_size: -; d_call: TRBD2; v_call: TRBV20-1; j_call: TRBJ2-5; cdr3_nt: TGCAGTGCTCGGGGGGTAGCGGGTCGCGGGACCCAGTACTTC; cdr3_aa: CSARGVAGRGTQYF
clone_size: many; d_call: TRBD2; v_call: TRBV7-2; j_call: TRBJ2-3; cdr3_nt: TGTGCCAGCAGCTTAGCCGCGGGGGGGCCACATACGCAGTATTTT; cdr3_aa: CASSLAAGGPHTQYF
clone_size: many; d_call: -; v_call: TRBV5-1; j_call: TRBJ2-2; cdr3_nt: TGCGCCAGCAGCTTTCATGAACTGAACACCGGGGAGCTGTTTTTT; cdr3_aa: CASSFHELNTGELFF
clone_size: -; d_call: -; v_call: TRBV5-1; j_call: TRBJ2-1; cdr3_nt: TGCGCCAGCAGCCCTGACAGTAATGAGCAGTTCTTC; cdr3_aa: CASSPDSNEQFF
clone_size: few; d_call: -; v_call: TRBV24-1; j_call: TRBJ2-5; cdr3_nt: TGTGCCACCAGTGATTTAGTCGCCGGGGTGGACGAGACCCAGTACTTC; cdr3_aa: CATSDLVAGVDETQYF
clone_size: -; d_call: -; v_call: TRBV7-2; j_call: TRBJ2-7; cdr3_nt: TGTGCCAGCAGCTTTGACTACGCGAACGAGCAGTACTTC; cdr3_aa: CASSFDYANEQYF
clone_size: -; d_call: -; v_call: TRBV4-3; j_call: TRBJ2-1; cdr3_nt: TGCGCCAGCAGCCAAGTCGGGGTCTATGAGCAGTTCTTC; cdr3_aa: CASSQVGVYEQFF
clone_size: -; d_call: -; v_call: TRBV20-1; j_call: TRBJ1-3; cdr3_nt: TGCAGTGCCCCAGGACGGCCTGGAAACACCATATATTTT; cdr3_aa: CSAPGRPGNTIYF
clone_size: few; d_call: TRBD1; v_call: TRBV5-1; j_call: TRBJ1-1; cdr3_nt: TGCGCCAGCAGCTTGTTAGGACAGGGTTTTACTGAAGCTTTCTTT; cdr3_aa: CASSLLGQGFTEAFF
clone_size: few; d_call: -; v_call: TRBV7-9; j_call: TRBJ2-4; cdr3_nt: TGTGCCAGCAGGATGAACGCAGGGGATGAGAGGTACTTC; cdr3_aa: CASRMNAGDERYF
clone_size: -; d_call: -; v_call: TRBV9; j_call: TRBJ1-2; cdr3_nt: TGTGCCAGCAGCAGAGACGGGTTGGCAGTCGGCTACACCTTC; cdr3_aa: CASSRDGLAVGYTF
clone_size: -; d_call: -; v_call: TRBV21-1; j_call: TRBJ1-1; cdr3_nt: TGTGCCAGCAGCAAAGGACAGGGGGCTTTTTGTATATTGAGGTTGAACACTGAAGCTTTCTTT; cdr3_aa: CASSKGQGAFCILRLNTEAFF
clone_size: -; d_call: -; v_call: TRBV20-1; j_call: TRBJ1-6; cdr3_nt: TGCAGTGCTAGAGATCGCCGTTATAATTCACCCCTCCACTTT; cdr3_aa: CSARDRRYNSPLHF
clone_size: -; d_call: -; v_call: TRBV4-3; j_call: TRBJ1-1; cdr3_nt: TGCGCCAGCAGCCAAGAGTCAGGGACGCCGGCTTTCTTT; cdr3_aa: CASSQESGTPAFF
clone_size: -; d_call: TRBD2; v_call: TRBV20-1; j_call: TRBJ2-1; cdr3_nt: TGCAGTGCTATGGGGCTAGCGGGGAGCGAGCAGTTCTTC; cdr3_aa: CSAMGLAGSEQFF
clone_size: few; d_call: TRBD1; v_call: TRBV20-1; j_call: TRBJ1-5; cdr3_nt: TGCAGCGCCCGACCAGGACAGGTAATAAATCAGCCCCAGCATTTT; cdr3_aa: CSARPGQVINQPQHF
clone_size: -; d_call: -; v_call: TRBV9; j_call: TRBJ2-1; cdr3_nt: TGTGCCAGCCGGGGGCTTCAGAATGAGCAGTTCTTC; cdr3_aa: CASRGLQNEQFF
clone_size: few; d_call: TRBD1; v_call: TRBV3-1; j_call: TRBJ1-2; cdr3_nt: TGTGCCAGCAGCTTACAGGGGCGCGCGGGCTACACCTTC; cdr3_aa: CASSLQGRAGYTF
clone_size: -; d_call: -; v_call: TRBV12-3/TRBV12-4; j_call: TRBJ2-3; cdr3_nt: TGTGCCAGCAGTAGCCGGGACACCACCTTTTCGCATGATACGCAGTATTTT; cdr3_aa: CASSSRDTTFSHDTQYF
clone_size: few; d_call: TRBD2; v_call: TRBV7-2; j_call: TRBJ2-7; cdr3_nt: TGTGCCAGCAGCTTAGCTAGCGGGGTGACGGGGGAGCAGTACTTC; cdr3_aa: CASSLASGVTGEQYF
clone_size: few; d_call: -; v_call: TRBV20-1; j_call: TRBJ2-1; cdr3_nt: TGCAGTGCCACACCCGGGGGCAGGGGAAATGAGCAGTTCTTC; cdr3_aa: CSATPGGRGNEQFF
clone_size: -; d_call: TRBD2; v_call: TRBV2; j_call: TRBJ2-4; cdr3_nt: TGTGCCAGCAGTAGGACTAGCGGGGGGACGAACATTCAGTACTTC; cdr3_aa: CASSRTSGGTNIQYF
clone_size: -; d_call: TRBD2; v_call: TRBV15; j_call: TRBJ2-2; cdr3_nt: TGTGCCACCAGCAGAGATACGGGACTAGCGGGAGACACCGGGGAGCTGTTTTTT; cdr3_aa: CATSRDTGLAGDTGELFF
clone_size: few; d_call: -; v_call: TRBV30; j_call: TRBJ2-5; cdr3_nt: TGTGCCTGGAGAGGACCGCCCCCCAGGGCCCAGTACTTC; cdr3_aa: CAWRGPPPRAQYF
clone_size: -; d_call: -; v_call: TRBV12-3/TRBV12-4; j_call: TRBJ1-4; cdr3_nt: TGTGCCAGCAGCCCCTCCCGAAATGAAAAACTGTTTTTT; cdr3_aa: CASSPSRNEKLFF
clone_size: many; d_call: -; v_call: TRBV5-1; j_call: TRBJ1-2; cdr3_nt: TGCGCCAGCAGCTACATTTACCCAGCTAACTATGGCTACACCTTC; cdr3_aa: CASSYIYPANYGYTF
clone_size: many; d_call: -; v_call: TRBV27; j_call: TRBJ1-3; cdr3_nt: TGTGCCAGCAGTCACCAAGGAGGGCAAACTGGAAACACCATATATTTT; cdr3_aa: CASSHQGGQTGNTIYF
clone_size: many; d_call: -; v_call: TRBV5-1; j_call: TRBJ2-2; cdr3_nt: TGCGCCAGCATGGTGGCGACGAACACCGGGGAGCTGTTTTTT; cdr3_aa: CASMVATNTGELFF
clone_size: few; d_call: TRBD1; v_call: TRBV4-1; j_call: TRBJ1-6; cdr3_nt: TGCGCCAGCAGCCTTTACCACGGACAGGGGGAGGGGTATAATTCACCCCTCCACTTT; cdr3_aa: CASSLYHGQGEGYNSPLHF
clone_size: many; d_call: -; v_call: TRBV9; j_call: TRBJ2-7; cdr3_nt: TGTGCCAGCAGCGTATCCGGGGGGCTCTCCTACGAGCAGTACTTC; cdr3_aa: CASSVSGGLSYEQYF
clone_size: -; d_call: -; v_call: TRBV12-3/TRBV12-4; j_call: TRBJ1-6; cdr3_nt: TGTGCCAGCAGGCCGGGCCGAACAGGGAAGGGTTCACCCCTCCACTTT; cdr3_aa: CASRPGRTGKGSPLHF
clone_size: few; d_call: -; v_call: TRBV20-1; j_call: TRBJ2-1; cdr3_nt: TGCAGTGCTCGGGGGTCTACCTACAATGAGCAGTTCTTC; cdr3_aa: CSARGSTYNEQFF
clone_size: -; d_call: -; v_call: TRBV7-7; j_call: TRBJ2-5; cdr3_nt: TGTGCCAGCAGCTTAGGATTGACAGTCCAAGAGACCCAGTACTTC; cdr3_aa: CASSLGLTVQETQYF
clone_size: -; d_call: -; v_call: TRBV9; j_call: TRBJ2-5; cdr3_nt: TGTGCCAGCAGCGTAGGAGGTGGTCAGGGTTGGGAGACCCAGTACTTC; cdr3_aa: CASSVGGGQGWETQYF
clone_size: -; d_call: -; v_call: TRBV20-1; j_call: TRBJ2-3; cdr3_nt: TGCAGTGTTCCCCAGGGAACCACAGATACGCAGTATTTT; cdr3_aa: CSVPQGTTDTQYF
clone_size: -; d_call: -; v_call: TRBV20-1; j_call: TRBJ2-3; cdr3_nt: TGCAGTGCTACACACCCGGCATGGGATCAGTATTTT; cdr3_aa: CSATHPAWDQYF
clone_size: -; d_call: TRBD2; v_call: TRBV12-3/TRBV12-4; j_call: TRBJ2-3; cdr3_nt: TGTGCCAGCAGTTTACCTAGCGGGGGGCGCACAGATACGCAGTATTTT; cdr3_aa: CASSLPSGGRTDTQYF